What follows are 17 T cell receptor beta chains derived from one specimen sequenced in a study of regulatory T cells in long-lasting Graves disease (TCRdb year 2021). Interpreted using the paper, the time point label stands for: newly diagnosed GD, antithyroid drugs for less than 3 months. For both TCR sequencing and RNA sequencing, RNA was extracted from PBMCs using TRIzol. Library preparation used multiplex PCR. Sequencing relied on an Illumina HiSeq 4000. iRepertoire HTBI primers and Arm-PCR amplification of CDR3 regions were used to construct TCR beta libraries. TCRdb ran its own pipeline on the public reads, namely fastp trimming at Q25 and MiXCR clone calling, and kept in-frame beta chains. Merged by CDR3 protein, the rows form single entries marked with the most common genes and DNA. This sample lists over 350,000 distinct CDR3 sequences; about 14% were detected once. Over 15% of the sample comes from the top ten.

The same specimen was also included in a second study, on T cells in Graves' hyperthyroidism and ophthalmopathy.

The sample here was peripheral blood mononuclear cells (PBMCs), taken at new diagnosis, from a patient treated with antithyroid drugs. Every receptor here comes from a woman aged 45-65 years with Graves disease. Donor details come from another sample of the same person, matched by shared clones.

This clonotype was found many times. A junction boundary mismatches the germline segment, possibly from a read error. This chain connects TRBV9 to TRBJ2-7; TRBD1 matches 7 bases. CDR1 and CDR2 from the germline V gene are SGDLS and YYNGEE. This CDR3 is built from 14 residues. In nucleotides, the CDR3 is TGCGCCAGCAGCCAAACCGGGACAGCCTACGAGCAGTACTTC. Translating it yields CASSQTGTAYEQYF.

The table lists this clonotype with a few counts. The gene calls are TRBV3-1 and TRBJ1-4, with TRBD1 matching over 7 bases. Near its end, the DNA agrees better with TRBJ1-6, so the J call may be wrong. This CDR3 has 14 residues. From germline, CDR1 is LGHDT and CDR2 YNNKEL (reference sequence). The CDR3 DNA follows: TGTGCCAGCAGCCCTCAGGGGGTAGGTTCACCCCTCCACTTT. It yields the protein CASSPQGVGSPLHF.

This clonotype was detected only a few times. This may be a read error: a much more frequent sequence differs by one nucleotide. The chain employs TRBV12-3 or TRBV12-4 and TRBJ2-7; D perhaps matches TRBD1 (5 bases). The CDR3 runs to 13 residues. DNA of the CDR3: TGTGCCAGCAGTTTAGAGACAGCCTACGGGCAGTACTTC. The encoded protein is CASSLETAYGQYF.

Ten or more counts support this clonotype. The V call is TRBV5-5, the J call TRBJ2-7; D is ambiguous. The germline CDR1 and CDR2 sequences are SGHKS and YYEKEE (reference sequence). Trimming took 0 bases from V and 6 from J, leaving 13 bases between them. There are 14 residues in the CDR3. As DNA, the CDR3 is TGTGCCAGCAGCTTGGAGGGTGGGGTCGGCGAGCAGTACTTC. Amino acids: CASSLEGGVGEQYF.

This clonotype was counted between two and nine times. A far larger clone is a single base away, which makes a read error likely. The chain joins TRBV12-3 or TRBV12-4 to TRBJ2-1; 11 bases map to TRBD2. CDR3 size: 16 residues. V trimming: 7 bases; J trimming: 0 bases; junction bases outside the gene matches: 5. CDR3 sequence (DNA): TGTGCCAGCACCCAGACTAGCGGGACCTCCTACAATGAGCAGTTCTTC. Translation gives CASTQTSGTSYNEQFF.

The rearrangement joins TRBV18 to TRBJ1-2; 10 nucleotides match TRBD1. Trimming removed 5 bases from V and 4 bases from J; junction bases left unmatched: 10. The length of the CDR3 is 16 residues. Germline V lookup: CDR1 KGHSH, CDR2 LQKENI. The CDR3 DNA follows: TGTGCCAGCTCATCTCCGACGGGACAGGGGATCTATGGCTACACCTTC. Amino acid sequence: CASSSPTGQGIYGYTF.

This clonotype was counted ten times or more. This chain joins TRBV28 and TRBJ2-4; D may be TRBD1 or TRBD2 (5 bases each). Germline lookup yields CDR1 MDHEN and CDR2 SYDVKM. The CDR3 length is 14 residues. V lost 2 bases and J lost 5, with 10 bases in between. CDR3 nucleotide sequence: TGTGCCAGCAGTTTAGGGGGTGGGCAAAACATTCAGTACTTC. Amino acids: CASSLGGGQNIQYF. Combining the CDR3 with reference TRBV28 and TRBJ2-4 gives the whole variable domain DVKVTQSSRYLVKRTGEKVFLECVQDMDHENMFWYRQDPGLGLRLIYFSYDVKMKEKGDIPEGYSVSREKKERFSLILESASTNQTSMYLCASSLGGGQNIQYFGAGTRLSVL.

This chain connects TRBV9 to TRBJ2-3; 7 nucleotides agree with TRBD2. The CDR3 runs 17 residues. CDR1 SGDLS and CDR2 YYNGEE come from the germline V gene. V was pared by 0 bases and J by 2 bases, with 9 bases of the junction left unmatched. For the CDR3, the DNA is TGTGCCAGCAGCGTAGGAGCCACTAGCGACAACACAGATACGCAGTATTTT. Translating it yields CASSVGATSDNTDTQYF.

V gene TRBV5-6 combines with J gene TRBJ2-7; D gene uncertain. The V gene's germline CDR1 is SGHDT and CDR2 YYEEEE. CDR3 length: 13 amino acids. V was clipped by 5 bases and J by 4 bases, with 13 bases between them. CDR3 amino acids: CASSLSHYYEQYF. DNA for the CDR3: TGTGCCAGCAGTCTCAGCCACTATTACGAGCAGTACTTC.

This clonotype came up many times. The chain couples TRBV6-2 or TRBV6-3 to TRBJ2-7, with 7 bases that match TRBD2. With 2 bases clipped from V and 0 bases from J, the junction kept 4 bases outside the gene matches. The CDR3 totals 15 residues. Germline-derived CDR1 and CDR2 are MNHEY and SVGEGT. CDR3 in amino acids: CASSYGLAASYEQYF. Here the CDR3 DNA reads TGTGCCAGCAGTTACGGCCTAGCGGCCTCCTACGAGCAGTACTTC.

There are many counts of this clonotype. The rearrangement uses TRBV6-1 and TRBJ1-3, with D possibly matching TRBD1 (6 bases). The CDR3 contains 13 residues. V lost 6 bases, J lost 4 bases, and 10 bases lay in between. Germline V lookup: CDR1 MNHNS, CDR2 SASEGT. Written as DNA, the CDR3 is TGTGCCAGCAGCCTCGGGGGCGGAAACACCATATATTTT. Amino acid sequence: CASSLGGGNTIYF.

Only one count was recorded for this clonotype. The rearrangement uses TRBV18 and TRBJ1-5; D call uncertain. The germline CDR1 and CDR2 sequences are KGHSH and LQKENI. This CDR3 spans 15 amino acids. V was shortened by 2 bases and J by 2 bases, with 10 bases between the two germline ends. This CDR3 reads CASSPSPAGNQPQHF. The DNA for the CDR3 is TGTGCCAGCTCACCATCGCCAGCAGGCAATCAGCCCCAGCATTTT.

This clonotype was detected only a few times. The rearrangement links TRBV28 to TRBJ2-7; weak D call: TRBD2 (5 bases). V lost 6 bases and J 1 base, leaving 7 bases between the germline ends. CDR1 is MDHEN, CDR2 SYDVKM, per germline. The CDR3 has 12 residues. Here the CDR3 reads CASRRGSYEQYF. The CDR3 coding sequence is TGTGCCAGCAGGCGCGGGTCCTACGAGCAGTACTTC.

In this sample, this clonotype turned up once. The chain joins TRBV11-2 to TRBJ2-2; D might be TRBD1 or TRBD2, each matching 6 bases. The germline V gene has CDR1 SGHAT and CDR2 FQNNGV. The V end was cut by 5 bases, the J end by 3 bases, with 16 bases between. The CDR3 runs to 16 residues. CDR3: CASSHHIGGHTGELFF. The CDR3 DNA reads TGTGCCAGCAGCCACCATATTGGGGGGCACACCGGGGAGCTGTTTTTT.

V usage is TRBV19 and J usage is TRBJ2-3; TRBD1 agrees at 9 bases. V lost 5 bases to trimming and J lost 4 bases; unmatched junction nucleotides: 16. CDR1 is LNHDA and CDR2 is SQIVND in the germline V gene (reference sequence). The CDR3 is 18 amino acids. CDR3: CASSLTKGQGDLADTQYF. The CDR3 DNA reads TGTGCCAGTAGTCTGACAAAGGGACAGGGAGATCTCGCAGATACGCAGTATTTT.

In this sample, this clonotype turned up many times. The chain has TRBV7-9 and TRBJ2-1, with a possible D match to TRBD2 (5 bases). CDR1 is SEHNR and CDR2 is FQNEAQ in the germline V gene (reference sequence). V was pared by 0 bases and J by 3 bases, with 15 bases between. This CDR3 is 17 amino acids long. DNA for the CDR3: TGTGCCAGCAGCTTAGCGCAGAGTAGCGAGAACTACAATGAGCAGTTCTTC. Translation gives CASSLAQSSENYNEQFF.

The chain carries TRBV19 and TRBJ2-1; D is tentatively TRBD1 or TRBD2 (5 bases each). The CDR3 totals 15 residues. Trimming removed 2 bases at V and 3 bases at J, with 11 bases between. CDR1 and CDR2 from the germline V gene are LNHDA and SQIVND (reference sequence). CDR3 sequence (DNA): TGTGCCAGTAGTATAACCGGGACGGACTACAATGAGCAGTTCTTC. This codes for CASSITGTDYNEQFF. Full variable domain (remainder filled in from reference TRBV19 and TRBJ2-1): DGGITQSPKYLFRKEGQNVTLSCEQNLNHDAMYWYRQDPGQGLRLIYYSQIVNDFQKGDIAEGYSVSREKKESFPLTVTSAQKNPTAFYLCASSITGTDYNEQFFGPGTRLTVL.